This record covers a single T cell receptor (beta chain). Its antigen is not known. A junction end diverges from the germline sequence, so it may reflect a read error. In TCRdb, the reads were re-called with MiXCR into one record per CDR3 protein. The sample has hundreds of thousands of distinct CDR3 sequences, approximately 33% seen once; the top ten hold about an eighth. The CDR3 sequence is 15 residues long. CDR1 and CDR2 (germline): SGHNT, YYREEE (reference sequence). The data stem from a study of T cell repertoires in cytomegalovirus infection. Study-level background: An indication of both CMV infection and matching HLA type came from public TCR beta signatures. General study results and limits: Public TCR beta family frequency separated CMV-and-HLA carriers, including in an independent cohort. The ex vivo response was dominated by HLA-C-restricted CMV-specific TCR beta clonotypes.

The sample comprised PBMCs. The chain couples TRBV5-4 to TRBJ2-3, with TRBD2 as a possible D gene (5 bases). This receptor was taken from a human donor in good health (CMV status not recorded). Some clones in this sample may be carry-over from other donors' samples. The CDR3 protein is CASSLERGSTDTQSF. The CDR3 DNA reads TGTGCCAGCAGCTTGGAACGGGGTAGCACCGATACGCAGTCTTTT.